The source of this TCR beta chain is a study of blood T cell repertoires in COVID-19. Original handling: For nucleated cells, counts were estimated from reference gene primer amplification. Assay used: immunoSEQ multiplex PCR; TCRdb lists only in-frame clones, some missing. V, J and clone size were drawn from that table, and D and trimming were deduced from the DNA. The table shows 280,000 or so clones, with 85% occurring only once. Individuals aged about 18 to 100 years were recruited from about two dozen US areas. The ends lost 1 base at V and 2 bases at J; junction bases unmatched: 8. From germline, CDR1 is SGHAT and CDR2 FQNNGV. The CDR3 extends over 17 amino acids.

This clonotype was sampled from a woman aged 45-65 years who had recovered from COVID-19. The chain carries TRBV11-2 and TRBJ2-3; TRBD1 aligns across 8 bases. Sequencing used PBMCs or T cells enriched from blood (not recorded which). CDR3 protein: CASSLAGTGGYTDTQYF. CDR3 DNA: TGTGCCAGCAGCTTAGCCGGTACAGGGGGATACACAGATACGCAGTATTTT.